The T cell receptor (beta chain) described here comes from a study of T cells after yellow fever vaccination. General observations from the study: Contaminants from the bulk population, in the form of abundant clonotypes, could be found in FACS-sorted repertoires.

The CDR3 spans 14 residues. Per the germline V gene, CDR1 is SQVTM and CDR2 is ANQGSEA. Trimming cost V 6 bases and J 8 bases; bases outside gene matches: 11. About this clonotype: Antigen unknown.

In TCRdb, the 5' RACE reads were re-called with MiXCR into one record per CDR3 protein. Of approximately 300,000 distinct CDR3 sequences detected, roughly 8.7% appear once; the ten largest clones hold approximately 19%. Sample: PBMCs, taken on the day of the first yellow fever vaccination. The chain couples TRBV29-1 to TRBJ2-1, with TRBD1 identical over 9 bases. The sequence derives from a young man who received the YFV17D yellow fever vaccine. Here the CDR3 reads CSVAGTGYFDEQFF. CDR3 DNA sequence: TGCAGCGTCGCCGGGACAGGGTATTTCGATGAGCAGTTCTTC.